This entry concerns a single T cell receptor beta chain. This clone was detected ten times or more. No antigen is known for it. No base quality information exists; no much larger clone differs at one position. Related bone marrow donors provided peripheral blood samples on the day of marrow donation. Peripheral blood and bone marrow mononuclear cells were isolated by Ficoll-Hypaque density centrifugation and cryopreserved. From the germline V gene (reference sequence), CDR1 is LNHDA and CDR2 is SQIVND. The CDR3 has 15 amino acids, counting the end cysteine and phenylalanine. The only DNA kept is the CDR3, 45 bases in frame from the first base. After removal of 11 bases from V and 9 bases from J, the junction retains 19 bases not matched to a gene. Genomic DNA was used for TRB sequencing, which was performed with the immunoSEQ assay at survey resolution or with the hsTCRB kit. Per the authors' processing: The immunoSEQ software handled the initial read processing, while the LymphoSeq R package was used for the repertoire analyses. Clonality was computed as 1 minus normalized Shannon entropy; Gini coefficient was also calculated for each TRB dataset. Phenotypes of unsorted samples were inferred by mapping TRB sequences from sorted subsets of the recipient or donor onto the same recipient's unsorted samples. TCRdb mirrors the immuneACCESS table, restricted to in-frame sequences. Some clones are absent from its copies; in checked studies, under half trace to an unresolved V gene, and the reason for the others is unknown. V, J and clone size are taken as reported in that table, and D and trimming were inferred from the DNA itself. The sample has under 40,000 clones on record, with no singletons. Less than 7.5% of the sample is in the top ten clones.

The sample belongs to a study of T cells after posttransplantation cyclophosphamide (dated by TCRdb to 2016 to 2018). Turning to the overall study: Using TRB sequencing, the study followed how the T cell repertoire rebuilt after myeloablative bone marrow transplantation with posttransplantation cyclophosphamide given as GVHD prophylaxis. Samples from about 32 PTCy-treated patients and 15 to 20 related bone marrow donors of those patients were subjected to antigen receptor sequencing. Blood from every one of the 30 or so PTCy patients who had 1-year posttransplant specimens underwent TRB sequencing. In 3 patients, up to about 3 additional blood samples taken between 2 and 5.2 years after transplant also underwent TRB sequencing, as did pretransplant blood from several patients. Because TRA and TRB clonality were tightly correlated in several samples, subsequent TCR analyses were focused on TRB only. Public TRB sequences were checked against a database of over 3,500 sequences associated with responses to pathogens, tumor antigens, self-antigens and alloantigens.

Here is what the overall study found, with its caveats: The TRB repertoires of T cells infiltrating skin or the GI tract showed only limited overlap with the TRB repertoires found in blood. Donor-recipient similarity was low at 1-2 months but rose over the first year, and later blood repertoires were often dominated by donor CD8+ memory clones. Across approximately 45 patients, TRB clonality was highly associated with recipient CMV seropositivity and CMV reactivation, and diversity in PTCy patients was similar to diversity in CNI/methotrexate controls.

The rearrangement joined TRBV19 to TRBJ1-5; 7 central bases correspond to TRBD1. Sequenced input: PBMCs. This receptor was taken from a woman in her forties or fifties in good health and a related stem cell transplant donor. The nucleotides are TGTGCCTGTAAAGAACAGGGGACCAAATATCGGCCCCAGCATTTT. This codes for CACKEQGTKYRPQHF.